The next 26 T cell receptor beta chains were all read from a single sample in a study of regulatory T cells in long-lasting Graves disease. The time point here: persistent/refractory GD, antithyroid drugs over 5 years with positive TRAb. The TCR library was made from RNA that had been extracted from PBMCs in TRIzol. Arm-PCR with iRepertoire HTBI primers amplified the CDR3 regions for these TCR beta libraries. TCRdb reanalysed the multiplex PCR reads using MiXCR and keeps one entry per CDR3 protein. The repertoire holds 400,000 to 500,000 distinct CDR3 sequences, 20% seen once, with approximately 7.8% in the top ten. Specimen: peripheral blood mononuclear cells (PBMCs), collected when the disease was refractory, from a patient treated with antithyroid drugs. The receptors stem from a female donor with Graves disease.

In its sample, this clonotype was seen a few times. The V call is TRBV4-3, the J call TRBJ1-1; maybe TRBD1 (5 bases). Germline assignment: CDR1 LGHNA and CDR2 YSLEER. CDR3 length: 16 amino acids. Trimming shortened V by 0 bases and J by 4 bases, and 15 bases separated the two germline ends. CDR3 DNA sequence: TGCGCCAGCAGCCAAGATAGCCAGGGCGGGTTCACTGAAGCTTTCTTT. It is translated as CASSQDSQGGFTEAFF.

This clonotype has at least ten counts. The chain uses TRBV20-1 and TRBJ1-1; unclear D gene. The CDR3 spans 13 residues. The V gene's germline CDR1 is DFQATT and CDR2 SNEGSKA (reference sequence). Between the trimmed V and J ends, which lost 5 bases and 0 bases, there was a span of 10 bases. The CDR3 DNA follows: TGCAGTGCTCCGGGGTGGATGAACACTGAAGCTTTCTTT. It yields the protein CSAPGWMNTEAFF.

This sequence joins TRBV10-3 and TRBJ2-7; no definite D call. Trimming took off 8 bases at V and 0 bases at J, with 8 bases between the two ends. CDR3 length: 12 amino acids. The germline gives CDR1 ENHRY, CDR2 SYGVKD. The CDR3 reads CAIGAASYEQYF. Here the CDR3 DNA reads TGTGCCATCGGAGCTGCCTCCTACGAGCAGTACTTC.

The table lists this clonotype with many counts. The chain carries TRBV20-1 and TRBJ2-5; 8 nucleotides agree with TRBD2. Germline V gene lookup returns CDR1 DFQATT and CDR2 SNEGSKA (reference sequence). The CDR3 runs to 17 residues. V gave up 6 bases and J gave up 0 bases; unmatched junction bases: 15. The CDR3 region is CSADPISGSGNQETQYF. In DNA, the CDR3 is TGCAGTGCCGACCCAATCTCGGGTAGCGGGAACCAAGAGACCCAGTACTTC.

The chain combines TRBV2 with TRBJ2-7, with 9 bases matching TRBD1. The CDR3 loop spans 14 amino acids. Looked up from germline, CDR1 is SNHLY and CDR2 is FYNNEI. The ends lost 6 bases at V and 7 bases at J; junction bases unmatched: 10. DNA of the CDR3: TGTGCCAGCAGGGAGGGGACAGGGTTGGTAGAGCAGTACTTC. Its translation is CASREGTGLVEQYF.

This clonotype appeared a few times. The chain employs TRBV7-9 and TRBJ2-7; 8 nucleotides align to TRBD2. With 5 bases clipped from V and 0 bases from J, the junction kept 12 bases outside the gene matches. The germline V gene has CDR1 SEHNR and CDR2 FQNEAQ (reference sequence). This CDR3 is built from 17 residues. In DNA form, the CDR3 reads TGTGCCAGCAGCCGAACCCGTCATAGCGGGGACTCCTACGAGCAGTACTTC. As protein: CASSRTRHSGDSYEQYF.

On this clonotype itself: Just one base apart from a much larger clone, this may be a read error. The chain joins TRBV20-1 to TRBJ1-2, with 11 bases that match TRBD1. Germline V gives CDR1 DFQATT, CDR2 SNEGSKA (reference sequence). The CDR3 is made up of 16 amino acids. Germline trimming cut 5 bases from V and 4 bases from J; bases unmatched to any gene: 12. The CDR3 DNA sequence: TGCAGTGCTGCTAGGACAGGGGGCTTTGAAGGCTATGGCTACACCTTC. This sequence encodes CSAARTGGFEGYGYTF.

In its sample, this clonotype was seen a few times. The chain carries TRBV6-1 and TRBJ1-6; D is ambiguous. Germline V gene sequence: CDR1 MNHNS, CDR2 SASEGT. The CDR3 consists of 14 residues. V dropped 6 bases and J dropped 6 bases, with 12 bases sitting between them. CDR3 bases: TGTGCCAGCAGAATAGAGGATTTTAATTCACCCCTCCACTTT. This translates into CASRIEDFNSPLHF.

In this sample, this clonotype turned up a few times. The chain links TRBV5-6 to TRBJ2-7; D gene unclear. Deletions cut 4 bases from V and 0 bases from J, with 17 bases between. The CDR3 contains 16 residues. In germline, CDR1 is SGHDT, CDR2 YYEEEE. Here the CDR3 DNA reads TGTGCCAGCAGCCCGCGACAACCCCCGATCTCCTACGAGCAGTACTTC. Protein sequence: CASSPRQPPISYEQYF.

This clonotype was observed at least ten times. The chain joins TRBV11-2 to TRBJ2-7; D possibly corresponds to TRBD1 (5 bases). The CDR3 totals 12 residues. V was cut by 6 bases and J by 5 bases, with 11 bases left in between. CDR1 and CDR2 (germline): SGHAT, FQNNGV. The DNA for the CDR3 is TGTGCCAGCAGGCAGGGTTGGGACGAGCAGTACTTC. Amino acids: CASRQGWDEQYF. Together with reference TRBV11-2 and TRBJ2-7, the CDR3 gives the full variable domain: EAGVAQSPRYKIIEKRQSVAFWCNPISGHATLYWYQQILGQGPKLLIQFQNNGVVDDSQLPKDRFSAERLKGVDSTLKIQPAKLEDSAVYLCASRQGWDEQYFGPGTRLTVT.

The genes are TRBV11-1 and TRBJ2-1; 10 nucleotides agree with TRBD2. The CDR3 is made up of 15 amino acids. Germline CDR1 is SGHAT and CDR2 is FQDESV (reference sequence). Trimming at V came to 3 bases and at J to 6 bases, leaving 5 bases not matched to a gene. The CDR3, as DNA: TGTGCCAGCAGCTTTCTAGCGGGAGTCGGCAATGAGCAGTTCTTC. It is translated as CASSFLAGVGNEQFF.

The sample holds a few counts of this clonotype. V usage is TRBV7-9 and J usage is TRBJ1-4; D is undetermined. The CDR3 is made up of 10 amino acids. Germline loops: CDR1 SEHNR, CDR2 FQNEAQ (reference sequence). Trimming stripped 5 bases from V and 8 bases from J, with 3 bases between. The CDR3 DNA reads TGTGCCAGCAGCAGAGAAAAACTGTTTTTT. It encodes CASSREKLFF.

In its sample, this clonotype was seen a few times. V usage is TRBV14 and J usage is TRBJ2-7, with D perhaps being TRBD1 or TRBD2 (5 bases each). Germline V gene data show CDR1 as SGHDN and CDR2 as FVKESK. The CDR3 extends over 16 amino acids. Deletions cut 0 bases from V and 2 bases from J, with 14 bases between. The CDR3 nucleotides read TGTGCCAGCAGCCAAGATAGGGGTATGGGGGCCTACGAGCAGTACTTC. Its translation: CASSQDRGMGAYEQYF.

This clonotype showed up many times. The V gene is TRBV12-3 or TRBV12-4, the J gene TRBJ1-1, with 7 bases aligning to TRBD1. V gave up 2 bases and J gave up 3 bases; unmatched junction bases: 6. The CDR3 runs 15 residues. CDR3 coding DNA: TGTGCCAGCAGTTTATTAGATCAGGGGGACACTGAAGCTTTCTTT. It codes for CASSLLDQGDTEAFF.

This clonotype was picked up one time. A far larger clone is off by one base, so a read error is likely. This rearrangement joins TRBV7-9 to TRBJ2-5, with 7 bases fitting TRBD2. CDR3 length: 13 amino acids. Germline V gives CDR1 SEHNR, CDR2 FQNEAQ (reference sequence). The V gene end was trimmed by 7 bases and the J gene end by 3 bases; junction bases not matched to a gene: 5. CDR3 amino acids: CASNLGGEETQYF. The CDR3 DNA reads TGTGCCAGCAACTTGGGAGGGGAAGAGACCCAGTACTTC.

This clonotype was seen repeatedly, ten times or more. The chain has TRBV28 and TRBJ1-5, with 10 nucleotides matching TRBD1. Trimming took 6 bases from V and 1 from J; bases not matched to a gene: 3. The germline CDR1 and CDR2 sequences are MDHEN and SYDVKM. The CDR3 has 15 amino acids. CDR3 protein: CASSPGQGSNQPQHF. DNA of the CDR3: TGTGCCAGCAGCCCGGGACAGGGGAGCAATCAGCCCCAGCATTTT.

This clonotype showed up many times. The V gene is TRBV27, the J gene TRBJ2-5; either TRBD1 or TRBD2 may fit D (6 bases each). The CDR3 has 13 amino acids. V gave up 8 bases and J gave up 7 bases, with 17 bases separating them. Germline V CDR1 and CDR2: MNHEY, SMNVEV (reference sequence). Here the CDR3 DNA reads TGTGCCAGCTCGGATTTCGGGGGCGGGACCCAGTACTTC. It specifies CASSDFGGGTQYF.

This clonotype was detected a few times. The chain combines TRBV29-1 with TRBJ2-7, with TRBD1 matching over 8 bases. CDR3 length equals 14 residues. V trimming: 6 bases; J trimming: 3 bases; junction bases outside the gene matches: 10. In germline, CDR1 is SQVTM, CDR2 ANQGSEA. Here the CDR3 reads CSVTQGASGYEQYF. Written as DNA, the CDR3 is TGCAGCGTAACTCAGGGGGCTAGTGGCTACGAGCAGTACTTC.

This clonotype was found many times. The chain recombines TRBV25-1 with TRBJ1-1, with D unresolved. The CDR3 extends over 14 amino acids. The V end lost 5 bases, the J end lost 0 bases, and 10 bases lay between the germline ends. Germline CDR1 MGHDK, CDR2 SYGVNS. The chain's CDR3 is CASSIGPMNTEAFF. The CDR3 DNA sequence: TGTGCCAGCAGTATAGGGCCCATGAACACTGAAGCTTTCTTT.

This clonotype was seen many times. The CDR3 sequence is CASSLDVRGYPRPYEQYF. The CDR3 DNA is TGTGCCAGCAGCTTAGATGTGCGGGGGTACCCACGGCCCTACGAGCAGTACTTC. This rearrangement joins TRBV11-2 to TRBJ2-7, with 7 bases that match TRBD2. J lost 2 bases, V lost 0 bases, and 13 bases had no gene match. This CDR3 region has 18 residues. Germline V gene lookup returns CDR1 SGHAT and CDR2 FQNNGV.

This clonotype appeared a few times. V and J are TRBV28 and TRBJ2-7, with 13 positions matching TRBD2. The CDR3 is 17 amino acids. CDR1 MDHEN and CDR2 SYDVKM come from the germline V gene. Trimming took 6 bases from V and 5 from J; bases not matched to a gene: 13. As DNA, the CDR3 is TGTGCCAGCAGACCTCACCAGGGACTAGCGGGAAGTCACGAGCAGTACTTC. As protein: CASRPHQGLAGSHEQYF.

This clonotype was recorded a few times. The chain employs TRBV5-1 and TRBJ1-4, with TRBD1 as a possible D gene (6 bases). Germline V gene sequence: CDR1 SGHRS, CDR2 YFSETQ. The length of the CDR3 is 14 residues. With 6 bases removed from V and 1 base from J, the gap between germline ends came to 10 bases. CDR3 bases: TGCGCCAGCAAGGAGACAGGAACTAATGAAAAACTGTTTTTT. This sequence encodes CASKETGTNEKLFF.

Turning to this clonotype: A much larger clone lies one base from this, so it may be a read error. This rearrangement joins TRBV19 to TRBJ1-5, with a weak D call TRBD1 (5 bases). CDR1 and CDR2 from the germline V gene are LNHDA and SQIVND (reference sequence). With 7 bases removed from V and 2 bases from J, the gap between germline ends came to 9 bases. The CDR3 sequence is 13 residues long. The CDR3 reads CASTRDGNQPQHF. CDR3 nucleotide sequence: TGTGCCAGTACCCGGGACGGCAATCAGCCCCAGCATTTT.

Remarks on this clonotype: A much larger clone is a single base away; this may be a read error. This CDR3 reads CASASLASGFNEQLF. DNA of the CDR3: TGTGCCAGCGCCAGCTTGGCTAGCGGTTTCAATGAGCAGCTCTTC. The V gene is TRBV12-3 or TRBV12-4, the J gene TRBJ2-4; 7 positions agree with TRBD2. The CDR3 has 15 amino acids.

This clonotype was recorded at least ten times. This rearrangement joins TRBV28 to TRBJ1-6; possibly TRBD1 for D (5 bases). The germline CDR1 and CDR2 sequences are MDHEN and SYDVKM. CDR3 length: 13 residues. V was shortened by 6 bases and J by 9 bases, with 12 bases between the two germline ends. The CDR3 nucleotides read TGTGCCAGCAGGGCAGGGTTCGGTTCACCCCTCCACTTT. Its protein is CASRAGFGSPLHF.

This clonotype was recorded at least ten times. This chain joins TRBV7-2 and TRBJ1-4; D remains unclear. V lost 5 bases to trimming and J lost 4 bases, with 11 bases between them. The CDR3 has 14 residues. Germline values: CDR1 SGHTA, CDR2 FQGNSA. The CDR3 protein is CASSRGMHNEKLFF. Here the CDR3 DNA reads TGTGCCAGCAGCCGTGGAATGCATAATGAAAAACTGTTTTTT.